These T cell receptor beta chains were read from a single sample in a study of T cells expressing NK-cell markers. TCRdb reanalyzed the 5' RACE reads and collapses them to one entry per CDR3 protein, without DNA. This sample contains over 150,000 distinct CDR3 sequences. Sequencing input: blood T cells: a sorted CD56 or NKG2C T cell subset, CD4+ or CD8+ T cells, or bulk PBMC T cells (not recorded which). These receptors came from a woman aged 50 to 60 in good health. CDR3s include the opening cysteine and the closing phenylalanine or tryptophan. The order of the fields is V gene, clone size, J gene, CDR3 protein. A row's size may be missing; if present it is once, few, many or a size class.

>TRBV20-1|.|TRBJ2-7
CSGGGGYEQYF
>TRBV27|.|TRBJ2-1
CASSPGLLVEQFF
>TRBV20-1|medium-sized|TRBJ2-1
CSARDISPEGLEQFF
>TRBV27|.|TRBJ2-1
CASSLSTGELYNEQFF
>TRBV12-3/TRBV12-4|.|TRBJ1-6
CASSSKGGRRGSPLHF
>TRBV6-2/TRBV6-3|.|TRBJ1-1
CASRPPTAEAFF
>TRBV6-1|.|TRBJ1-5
CASAPRGQRNQPQHF
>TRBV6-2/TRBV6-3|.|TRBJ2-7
CASSWWQNSYERQYF
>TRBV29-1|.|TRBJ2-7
CSVVDRAYEQYF
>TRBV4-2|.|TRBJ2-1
CASSQGLFDEQFF
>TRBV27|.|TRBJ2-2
CASRPGSSAGELFF
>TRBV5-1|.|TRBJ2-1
CASSRLGGGFNEQFF
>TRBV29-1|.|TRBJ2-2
CSVEEPSGRIGELFF
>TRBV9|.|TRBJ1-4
CASSDSATNEKLFF
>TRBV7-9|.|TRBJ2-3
CASSPEGRATGTDTQYF
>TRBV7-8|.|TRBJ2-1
CASRQSGGSSYNEQFF
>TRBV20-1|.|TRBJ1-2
CSASDWANYGYTF
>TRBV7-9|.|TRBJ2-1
CASTGFRDEQFF
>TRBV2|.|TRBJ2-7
CASRTGRMDEQYF
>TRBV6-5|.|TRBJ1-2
CASSRLRGQGHYGYTF
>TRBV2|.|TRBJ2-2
CAPRTSNTGELFF
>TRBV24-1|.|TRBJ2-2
CATGSGPGRNTGELFF
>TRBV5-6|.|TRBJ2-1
CASSLKGSDEQFF
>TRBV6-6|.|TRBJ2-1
CASGGPAYNEQFF
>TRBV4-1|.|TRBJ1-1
CASSQGVSGNTEAFF
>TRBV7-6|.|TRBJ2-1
CATSLEMIGTSGNLDNEQFF
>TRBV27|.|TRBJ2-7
CATGETYEQYF
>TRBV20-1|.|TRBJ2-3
CSAPRVRGLADTQYF
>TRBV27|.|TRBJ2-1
CASTGAGHNEQFF
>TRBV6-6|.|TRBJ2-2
CASSYSSPGELFF
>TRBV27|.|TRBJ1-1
CAASPWGVSQAEAFF
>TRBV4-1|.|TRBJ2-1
CASSQDPDSSYNEQFF
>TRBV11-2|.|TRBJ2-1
CASSLGAGDDSEQFF
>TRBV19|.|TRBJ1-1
CASSPSALNTEAFF
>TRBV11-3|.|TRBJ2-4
CASSPPRAAKNIQYF
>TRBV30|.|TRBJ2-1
CAWSVGYNEQFF
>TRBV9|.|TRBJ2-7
CASSPGGAAYEQYF
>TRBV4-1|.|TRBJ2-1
CASSPIAGGGYEQFF
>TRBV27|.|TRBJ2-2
CAVQTGHGELFF
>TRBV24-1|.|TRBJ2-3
CATSAQGDTDTQYF
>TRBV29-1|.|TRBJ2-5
CSVGPSGEPQETQYF
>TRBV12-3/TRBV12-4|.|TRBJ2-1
CASNPTSSEQFF
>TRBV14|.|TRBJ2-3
CASSPRWLAPQGDTQYF
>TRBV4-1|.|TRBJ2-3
CASSQAPPGTFTDTQYF
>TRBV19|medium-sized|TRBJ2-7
CASSPEDSYEQYF
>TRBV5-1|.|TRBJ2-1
CASSLVPINEQFF
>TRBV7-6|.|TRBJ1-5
CASSLSKGFNQPQHF
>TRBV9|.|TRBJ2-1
CASSVNYLAGNYNEQFF
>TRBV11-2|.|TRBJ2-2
CASSLVRENTGELFF
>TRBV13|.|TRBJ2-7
CASSLGFREVREQYF
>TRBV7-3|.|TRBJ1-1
CASSLSGKLGENTEAFF
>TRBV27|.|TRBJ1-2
CASGQGINGYTF
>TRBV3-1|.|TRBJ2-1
CASSGLAGDEQFF